The next 4 T cell receptor beta chains were all read from a single sample in a study of shared clonotypes between healthy human individuals. Clones were sequenced by immunoSEQ multiplex PCR, and TCRdb holds only the in-frame ones, with some missing. In the table there are millions of clones, roughly 91% of which are singletons. As defined, naive CD8 cells were CD45RO-negative and positively selected for CCR7, with terminally differentiated effector memory CD45RA+ cells excluded. Input material: naive CD8+ T cells from PBMCs. These receptors originate from a young man in good health. Some clones in this sample may be carry-over from other donors' samples.

The chain is built from TRBV2 and TRBJ2-7; D is possibly TRBD1 (6 bases). Germline V CDR1 and CDR2: SNHLY, FYNNEI. The CDR3 contains 16 residues. V was cut by 6 bases and J by 0 bases, with 18 bases left in between. CDR3 in amino acids: CASRLSEGTSSYEQYF. The CDR3 DNA reads TGTGCCAGCAGACTCTCAGAGGGGACAAGCTCCTACGAGCAGTACTTC.

DNA of the CDR3: TGTGCCAGCAGCGTAGGGGCTGGCGGGAGGGAGCAGTTCTTC. Translated: CASSVGAGGREQFF. This chain links TRBV9 with TRBJ2-1; 8 bases are shared with TRBD2. CDR3 length: 14 amino acids. V dropped 0 bases and J dropped 10; count of bases not matched to a gene: 6. Germline loops: CDR1 SGDLS, CDR2 YYNGEE.

The J gene is TRBJ2-1, the V gene TRBV7-9; 8 bases are a match to TRBD2. The CDR3 contains 19 residues. With 4 bases clipped from V and 8 bases from J, the junction kept 22 bases outside the gene matches. CDR1 is SEHNR, CDR2 FQNEAQ, per germline (reference sequence). The CDR3 DNA reads TGTGCCAGCAGCTACCCGGGAGTCCGGGAGGGCCTTCTTAAGGATGAGCAGTTCTTC. It codes for CASSYPGVREGLLKDEQFF.

This clone was observed once. The V and J genes are TRBV27 and TRBJ2-7; D not resolved. CDR3 length equals 15 residues. Germline V gene lookup returns CDR1 MNHEY and CDR2 SMNVEV (reference sequence). V lost 4 bases and J lost 4, with 17 bases in between. The chain's CDR3 is CASSSPRTGEYEQYF. CDR3 coding DNA: TGTGCCAGCAGTTCCCCACGGACGGGCGAATACGAGCAGTACTTC.